This TCR beta chain was found in a study of T cell responses to AZD1222 COVID-19 vaccine. TCRdb's copy holds only in-frame clones and misses some; the assay was immunoSEQ multiplex PCR. Found here are 40,000 to 45,000 clones, 80% of them singletons; the top ten hold less than 25%. On this clone itself: The target antigen is unknown.

Germline-derived CDR1 and CDR2 are ENHRY and SYGVKD. The CDR3 extends over 16 amino acids. The germline V and J ends were trimmed by 11 bases and 0 bases, with 21 bases remaining between them. Study outcomes and limitations: Seropositivity was recorded at baseline in only 5 or 6 AZD1222 recipients. Receipt of two AZD1222 doses was followed by a rise in Spike-specific TCR breadth and depth. A reported finding is that nearly half of spike-specific TCRs target unmutated variant regions. Clonal diversity may have been underestimated, and the donors were mostly white British, with more females than males.

The source was peripheral blood, collected 28 days after the second dose of the MenACWY control vaccine. The TCR sequence derives from an adult who received the MenACWY meningococcal vaccine as a control. This chain connects TRBV10-3 to TRBJ2-3; D possibly uses TRBD1 or TRBD2 (6 bases each). The CDR3: CAALKGGHLSTDTQYF. The CDR3 DNA reads as TGTGCCGCTCTAAAGGGGGGCCACCTTAGCACAGATACGCAGTATTTT.